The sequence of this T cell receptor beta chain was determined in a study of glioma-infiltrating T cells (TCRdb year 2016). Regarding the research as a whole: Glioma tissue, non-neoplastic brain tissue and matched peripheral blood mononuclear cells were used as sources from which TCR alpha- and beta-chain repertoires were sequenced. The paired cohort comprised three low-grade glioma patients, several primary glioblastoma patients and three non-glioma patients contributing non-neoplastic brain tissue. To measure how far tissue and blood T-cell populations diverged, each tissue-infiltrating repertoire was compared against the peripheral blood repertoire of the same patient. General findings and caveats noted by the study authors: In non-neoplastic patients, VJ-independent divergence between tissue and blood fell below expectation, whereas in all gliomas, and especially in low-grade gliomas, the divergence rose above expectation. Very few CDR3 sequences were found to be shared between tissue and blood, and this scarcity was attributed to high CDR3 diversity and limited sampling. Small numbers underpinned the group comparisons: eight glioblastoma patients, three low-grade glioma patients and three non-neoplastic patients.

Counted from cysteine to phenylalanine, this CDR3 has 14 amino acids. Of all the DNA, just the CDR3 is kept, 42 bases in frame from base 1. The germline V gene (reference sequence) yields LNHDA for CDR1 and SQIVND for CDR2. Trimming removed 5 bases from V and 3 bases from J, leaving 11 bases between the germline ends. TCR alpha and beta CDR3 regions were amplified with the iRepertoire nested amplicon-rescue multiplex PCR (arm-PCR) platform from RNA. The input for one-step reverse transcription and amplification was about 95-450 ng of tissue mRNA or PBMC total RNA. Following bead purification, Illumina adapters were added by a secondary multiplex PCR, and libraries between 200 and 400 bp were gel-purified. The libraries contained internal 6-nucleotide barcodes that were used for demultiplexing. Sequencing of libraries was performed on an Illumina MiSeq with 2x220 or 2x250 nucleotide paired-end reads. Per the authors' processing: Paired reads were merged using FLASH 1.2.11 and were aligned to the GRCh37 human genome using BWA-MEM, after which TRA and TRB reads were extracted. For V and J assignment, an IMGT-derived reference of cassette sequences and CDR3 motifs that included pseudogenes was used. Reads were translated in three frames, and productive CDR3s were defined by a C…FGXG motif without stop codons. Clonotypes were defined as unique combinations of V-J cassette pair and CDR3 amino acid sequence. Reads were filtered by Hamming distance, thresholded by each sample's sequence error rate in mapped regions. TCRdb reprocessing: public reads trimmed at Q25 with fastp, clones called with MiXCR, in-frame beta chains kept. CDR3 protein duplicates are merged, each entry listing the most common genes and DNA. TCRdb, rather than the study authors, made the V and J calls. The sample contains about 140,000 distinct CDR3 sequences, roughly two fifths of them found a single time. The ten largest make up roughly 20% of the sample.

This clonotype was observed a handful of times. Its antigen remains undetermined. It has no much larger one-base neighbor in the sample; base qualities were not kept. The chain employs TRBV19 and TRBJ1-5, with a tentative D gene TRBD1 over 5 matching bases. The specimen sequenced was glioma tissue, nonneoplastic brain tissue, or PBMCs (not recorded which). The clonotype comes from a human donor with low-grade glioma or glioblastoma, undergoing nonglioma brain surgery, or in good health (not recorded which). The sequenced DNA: TGTGCCAGTAGTTCGGGACTGTACAATCAGCCCCAGCATTTT. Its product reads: CASSSGLYNQPQHF. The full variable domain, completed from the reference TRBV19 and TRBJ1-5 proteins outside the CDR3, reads DGGITQSPKYLFRKEGQNVTLSCEQNLNHDAMYWYRQDPGQGLRLIYYSQIVNDFQKGDIAEGYSVSREKKESFPLTVTSAQKNPTAFYLCASSSGLYNQPQHFGDGTRLSIL.